This T cell receptor beta chain emerged from a study of vaccination and CD4 T cells after COVID-19. Study in general: Investigators stimulated cells with overlapping spike peptides drawn from SARS-CoV-2, HCoV-NL63, HCoV-OC43 and HCoV-229E.

Treatment reported: approximately nine-day PBMC culture with coronavirus spike peptide pools or control peptides (ViraFEST assay). TCR sequencing followed the expansion of antigen-specific T cells with peptide pools in ViraFEST. Cultured CD4+ T-cell DNA underwent Oncomine TCR Beta short-read sequencing. Genomic DNA was drawn out of CD4+ T cells grown in culture. TCRdb passed the PCR reads through MiXCR, listing each CDR3 protein once. Here the sample spans around 16,000 distinct CDR3 sequences, approximately 57% being singletons. V was trimmed by 5 bases and J by 10 bases, leaving 12 bases between them. Per germline, CDR1 SGHTA and CDR2 FQGTGA. The CDR3 is 12 amino acids. Study-level findings and limits: Among those convalescent, a median approximately 83% of reactive clones emerged solely post-vaccination.

This clonotype was seen a single time. What it recognizes is unknown. Because it lacks the conserved phenylalanine or tryptophan at the end, this CDR3 is likely a read error. The clonotype comes from a human donor who had recovered from COVID-19. The chain uses TRBV7-3 and TRBJ2-1; no clear D. The sequenced sample was CD4+ T cells from blood, cultured in vitro. CDR3 protein: CASSTASREQFL. The CDR3 nucleotides read TGTGCCAGCAGCACGGCAAGCAGGGAGCAGTTCCTC.